This TCR beta chain was identified in a study of Ad26.COV2.S vaccination and SARS-CoV-2 variants. Study-wide context: Participants got Ad26.COV2.S intramuscularly, once or twice 56 days apart.

The study, taken as a whole, reports: Possibly, TCR breadth and depth analyses underestimated total T cell responses. Placebo recipients had lower spike-specific TCR breadth than vaccine recipients.

This CDR3 is built from 16 residues. In germline, CDR1 is MNHEY, CDR2 SVGEGT. The V and J ends lost 0 bases and 7 bases respectively, with 16 bases between them. Turning to this clone: As yet, its antigen is unknown.

The treatment denotes: 15 to 20 received Ad26.COV2.S at low or high dose, single or two shots; about 5 received placebo; per-sample allocation not given. All samples were drawn on day 63, counting from the first vaccine or placebo injection. This adult donor, from Boston, was 18-55 years old. Clones were sequenced by immunoSEQ multiplex PCR, and TCRdb holds only the in-frame ones, with some missing. The data show about 390,000 clones, about 85% seen once. Sequencing was performed on peripheral blood, taken in a trial of Ad26.COV2.S vaccine versus placebo. V usage is TRBV6-2 or TRBV6-3 and J usage is TRBJ1-5; D might be TRBD1 (5 bases). The sequence was collected from a person aged 18-65 years who received the Ad26.COV2.S COVID-19 vaccine or a placebo. The CDR3 coding sequence is TGTGCCAGCAGTTACTCCGGGACTTTTATGAGGCAGCCCCAGCATTTT. It specifies CASSYSGTFMRQPQHF.